This TCR beta chain originates from a study of OX40 agonist ivuxolimab in advanced cancers. Sequenced by immunoSEQ multiplex PCR; TCRdb stores in-frame clones only, minus some. The repertoire consists of approximately 19,000 clones, with roughly 80% occurring once and the leading ten covering roughly 15%. This TCR was sampled from an adult with an advanced solid tumor such as melanoma, head and neck, liver or kidney cancer. The material was CD4+ or CD8+ T cells sorted from blood, obtained in a trial of the OX40 agonist ivuxolimab.

The CDR3 sequence is CASSLDSLYEQYF. CDR3 in DNA: TGTGCCAGCAGCCTTGACTCGCTCTACGAGCAGTACTTC. The V call is TRBV5-4, the J call TRBJ2-7; D remains unclear. The CDR3 loop spans 13 amino acids. V was trimmed by 4 bases and J by 3 bases, leaving 11 bases between them. The germline V gene encodes CDR1 SGHNT and CDR2 YYREEE (reference sequence).